The source of this TCR beta chain is a study of blood T cell repertoires in COVID-19. Study-wide context: PBMCs, B-cell-depleted T cells, or T cells provided the cDNA or gDNA that made up the material.

Germline V gene lookup returns CDR1 MNHNY and CDR2 SVGAGI (reference sequence). V was shortened by 10 bases and J by 4 bases, with 12 bases between the two germline ends. The CDR3 length is 12 residues. Original methodology: Estimation of nucleated cell counts relied on the amplification of reference gene primers. Produced via immunoSEQ multiplex PCR; TCRdb's table is partial and in-frame only. That table supplies the V and J calls and clone size; D and trimming were determined from the DNA. The sample lists fewer than 65,000 clones, about 80% occurring once. Sequenced material: peripheral blood. The clonotype was recovered from a man aged 65-85 years with acute or convalescent COVID-19. The chain uses TRBV6-6 and TRBJ2-3; maybe TRBD2 (5 bases). The CDR3 DNA follows: TGTGCCACTGTATTAGCGTCAGATACGCAGTATTTT. It codes for CATVLASDTQYF.